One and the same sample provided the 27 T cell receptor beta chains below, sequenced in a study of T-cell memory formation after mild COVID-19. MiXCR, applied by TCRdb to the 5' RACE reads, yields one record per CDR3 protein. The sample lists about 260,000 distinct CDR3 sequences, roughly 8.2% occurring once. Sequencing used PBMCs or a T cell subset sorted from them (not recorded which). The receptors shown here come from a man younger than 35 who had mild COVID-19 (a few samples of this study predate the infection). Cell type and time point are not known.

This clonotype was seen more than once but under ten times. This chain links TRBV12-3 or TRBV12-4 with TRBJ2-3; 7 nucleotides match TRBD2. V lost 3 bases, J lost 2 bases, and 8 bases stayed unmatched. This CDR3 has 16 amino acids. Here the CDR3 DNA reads TGTGCCAGCAGTTTTAGCGGGCGGGGCCTCACAGATACGCAGTATTTT. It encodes CASSFSGRGLTDTQYF.

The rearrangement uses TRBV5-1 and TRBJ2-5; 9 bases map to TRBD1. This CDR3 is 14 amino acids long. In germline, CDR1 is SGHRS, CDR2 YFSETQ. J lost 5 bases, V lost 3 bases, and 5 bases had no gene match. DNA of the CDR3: TGCGCCAGCAGCTCGGGACAGGGAGGGGAGACCCAGTACTTC. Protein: CASSSGQGGETQYF.

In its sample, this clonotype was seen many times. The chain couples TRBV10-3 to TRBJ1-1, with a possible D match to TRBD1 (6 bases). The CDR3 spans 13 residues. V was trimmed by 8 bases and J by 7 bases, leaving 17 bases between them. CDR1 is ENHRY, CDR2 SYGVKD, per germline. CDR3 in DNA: TGTGCCATCGGCGAGACAGGCCCAGGTGAAGCTTTCTTT. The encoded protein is CAIGETGPGEAFF.

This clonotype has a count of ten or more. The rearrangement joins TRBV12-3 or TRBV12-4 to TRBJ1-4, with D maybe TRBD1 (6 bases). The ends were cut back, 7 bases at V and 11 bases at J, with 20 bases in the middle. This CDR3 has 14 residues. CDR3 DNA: TGTGCCAGCACCCCACCCTCGGACAGCGGGAAACTGTTTTTT. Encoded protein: CASTPPSDSGKLFF.

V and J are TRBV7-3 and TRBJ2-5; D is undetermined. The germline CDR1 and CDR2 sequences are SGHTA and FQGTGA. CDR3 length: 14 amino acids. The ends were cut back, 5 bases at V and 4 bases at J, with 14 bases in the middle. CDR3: CASSPSSFGETQYF. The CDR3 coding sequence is TGTGCCAGCAGCCCCTCTAGTTTCGGAGAGACCCAGTACTTC.

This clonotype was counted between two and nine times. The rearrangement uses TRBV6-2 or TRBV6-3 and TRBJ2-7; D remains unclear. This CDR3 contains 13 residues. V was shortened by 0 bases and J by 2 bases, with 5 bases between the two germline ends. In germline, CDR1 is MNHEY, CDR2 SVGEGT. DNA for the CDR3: TGTGCCAGCAGTTACTCGAGTCCCTACGAGCAGTACGTC. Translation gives CASSYSSPYEQYV.

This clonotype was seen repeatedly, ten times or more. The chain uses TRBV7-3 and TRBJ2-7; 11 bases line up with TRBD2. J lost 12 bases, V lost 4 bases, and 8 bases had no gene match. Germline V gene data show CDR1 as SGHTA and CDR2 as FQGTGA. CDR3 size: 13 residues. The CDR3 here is CASSSGTSGQRYF. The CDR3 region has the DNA TGTGCCAGCAGCTCCGGGACTAGCGGCCAAAGGTACTTC.

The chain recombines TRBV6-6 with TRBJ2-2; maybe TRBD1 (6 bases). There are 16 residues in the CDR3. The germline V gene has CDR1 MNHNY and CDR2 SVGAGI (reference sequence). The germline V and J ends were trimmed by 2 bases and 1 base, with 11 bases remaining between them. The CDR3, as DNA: TGTGCCAGCAGTTACCTAGGACAGATGAACACCGGGGAGCTGTTTTTT. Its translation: CASSYLGQMNTGELFF.

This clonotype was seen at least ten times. The CDR3 DNA reads TGCGCCAGCAGCTGGCTTATGACAGCGGGGTACCAAGAGACCCAGTACTTC. Its protein product is CASSWLMTAGYQETQYF. V and J are TRBV5-1 and TRBJ2-5; TRBD2 agrees at 7 bases. Germline CDR1 and CDR2: SGHRS and YFSETQ. V shed 3 bases, J shed 0 bases, and the junction held 11 bases outside the gene matches. This CDR3 region has 17 residues.

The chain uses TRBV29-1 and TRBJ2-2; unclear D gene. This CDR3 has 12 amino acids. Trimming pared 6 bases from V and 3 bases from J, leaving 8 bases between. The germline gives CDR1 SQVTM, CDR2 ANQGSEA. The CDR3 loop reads CSVESDTGELFF. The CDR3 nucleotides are TGCAGCGTAGAAAGTGACACCGGGGAGCTGTTTTTT.

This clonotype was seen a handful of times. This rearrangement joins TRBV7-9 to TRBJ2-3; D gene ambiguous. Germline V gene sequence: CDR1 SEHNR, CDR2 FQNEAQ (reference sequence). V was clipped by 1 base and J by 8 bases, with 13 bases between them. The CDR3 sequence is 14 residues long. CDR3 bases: TGTGCCAGCAGCTTAGGATGGGATCAAAGTACGCAGTATTTT. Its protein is CASSLGWDQSTQYF. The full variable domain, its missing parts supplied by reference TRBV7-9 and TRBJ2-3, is DTGVSQNPRHKITKRGQNVTFRCDPISEHNRLYWYRQTLGQGPEFLTYFQNEAQLEKSRLLSDRFSAERPKGSFSTLEIQRTEQGDSAMYLCASSLGWDQSTQYFGPGTRLTVL.

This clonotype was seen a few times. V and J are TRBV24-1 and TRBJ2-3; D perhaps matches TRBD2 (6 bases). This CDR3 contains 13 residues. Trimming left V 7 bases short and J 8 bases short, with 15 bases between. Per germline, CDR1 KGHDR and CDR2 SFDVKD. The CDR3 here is CATRKAPAGTQYF. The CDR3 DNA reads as TGTGCCACCAGGAAAGCCCCAGCGGGTACGCAGTATTTT.

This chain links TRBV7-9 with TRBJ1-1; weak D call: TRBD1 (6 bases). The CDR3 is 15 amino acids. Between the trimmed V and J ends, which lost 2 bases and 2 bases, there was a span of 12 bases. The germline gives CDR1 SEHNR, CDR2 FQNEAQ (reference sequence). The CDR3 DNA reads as TGTGCCAGCAGCTTAAGGGGGGGACAAAACACTGAAGCTTTCTTT. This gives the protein CASSLRGGQNTEAFF.

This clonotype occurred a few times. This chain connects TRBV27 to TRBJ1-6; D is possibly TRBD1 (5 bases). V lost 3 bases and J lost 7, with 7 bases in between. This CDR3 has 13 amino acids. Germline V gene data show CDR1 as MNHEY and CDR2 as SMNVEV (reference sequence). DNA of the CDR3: TGTGCCAGCAGTTTTGGGGCAAATTCACCCCTCCACTTT. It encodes CASSFGANSPLHF.

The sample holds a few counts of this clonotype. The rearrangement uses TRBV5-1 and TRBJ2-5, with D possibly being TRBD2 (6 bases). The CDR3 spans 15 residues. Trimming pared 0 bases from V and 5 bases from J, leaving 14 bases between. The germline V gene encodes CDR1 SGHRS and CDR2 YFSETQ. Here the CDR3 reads CASSLDPGEWETQYF. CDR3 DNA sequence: TGCGCCAGCAGCTTGGATCCGGGAGAATGGGAGACCCAGTACTTC.

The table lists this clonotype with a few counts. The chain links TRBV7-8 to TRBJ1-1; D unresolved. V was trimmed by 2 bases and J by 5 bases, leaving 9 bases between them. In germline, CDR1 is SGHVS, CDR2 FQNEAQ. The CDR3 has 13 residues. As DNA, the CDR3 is TGTGCCAGCAGCTTATCAGGCTGGACTGAAGCTTTCTTT. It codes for CASSLSGWTEAFF. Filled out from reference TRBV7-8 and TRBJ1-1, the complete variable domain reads GAGVSQSPRYKVAKRGQDVALRCDPISGHVSLFWYQQALGQGPEFLTYFQNEAQLDKSGLPSDRFFAERPEGSVSTLKIQRTQQEDSAVYLCASSLSGWTEAFFGQGTRLTVV.

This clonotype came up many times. The CDR3 DNA follows: TGTGCCAGCAGTTATCGCGGGCCTACCCCCCGCTCCCCACACGCGCAGTATTTT. Its protein is CASSYRGPTPRSPHAQYF. The chain recombines TRBV6-5 with TRBJ2-3; a possible D gene is TRBD2 (5 bases). The CDR3 length is 18 residues. Germline loops: CDR1 MNHEY, CDR2 SVGAGI. Trimming took off 3 bases at V and 10 bases at J, with 29 bases between the two ends.

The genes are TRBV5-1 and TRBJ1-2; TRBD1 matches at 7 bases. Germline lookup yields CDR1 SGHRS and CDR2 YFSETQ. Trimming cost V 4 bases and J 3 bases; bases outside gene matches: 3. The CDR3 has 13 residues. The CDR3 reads CASSTGVDYGYTF. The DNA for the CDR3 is TGCGCCAGCAGCACAGGGGTAGACTATGGCTACACCTTC.

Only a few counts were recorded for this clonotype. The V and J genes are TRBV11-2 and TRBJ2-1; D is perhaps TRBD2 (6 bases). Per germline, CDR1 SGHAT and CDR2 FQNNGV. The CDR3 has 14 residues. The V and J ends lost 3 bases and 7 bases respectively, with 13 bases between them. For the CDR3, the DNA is TGTGCCAGCAGCTTCTTGACGGGGAGGAATGAGCAGTTCTTC. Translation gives CASSFLTGRNEQFF.

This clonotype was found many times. CDR3 loop: CASSPFTGVGENEQYF. CDR3 DNA sequence: TGCGCCAGCAGCCCGTTCACAGGGGTCGGTGAGAACGAGCAGTACTTC. The rearrangement links TRBV5-1 to TRBJ2-7; 7 bases align to TRBD1. This CDR3 is 16 amino acids long. V lost 4 bases to trimming and J lost 5 bases; unmatched junction nucleotides: 15. Per germline, CDR1 SGHRS and CDR2 YFSETQ.

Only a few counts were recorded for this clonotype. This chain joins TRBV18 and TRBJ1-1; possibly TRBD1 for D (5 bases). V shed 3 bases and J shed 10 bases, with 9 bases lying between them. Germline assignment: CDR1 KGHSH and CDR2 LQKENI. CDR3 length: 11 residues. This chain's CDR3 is CASSPGEVAFF. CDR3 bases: TGTGCCAGCTCACCGGGGGAGGTAGCTTTCTTT.

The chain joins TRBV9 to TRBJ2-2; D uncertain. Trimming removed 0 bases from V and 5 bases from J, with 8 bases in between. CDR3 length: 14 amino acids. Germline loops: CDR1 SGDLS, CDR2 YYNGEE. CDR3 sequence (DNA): TGTGCCAGCAGCGTAGGCCGGGTAACCGGGGAGCTGTTTTTT. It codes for CASSVGRVTGELFF.

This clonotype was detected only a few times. The CDR3 protein is CASSGGGLPYEQYV. The CDR3 DNA reads TGTGCCAGCTCAGGTGGGGGGCTCCCCTACGAGCAGTACGTC. The genes are TRBV18 and TRBJ2-7; TRBD1 or TRBD2 may be the D gene (6 bases each). Germline V gene data show CDR1 as KGHSH and CDR2 as LQKENI. The CDR3 is 14 amino acids. The ends were cut back, 5 bases at V and 2 bases at J, with 13 bases in the middle.

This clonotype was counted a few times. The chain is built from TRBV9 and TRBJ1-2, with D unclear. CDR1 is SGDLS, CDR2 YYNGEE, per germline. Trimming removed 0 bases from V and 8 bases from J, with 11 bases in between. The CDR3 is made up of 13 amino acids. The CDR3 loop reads CASSVGDGYGYTF. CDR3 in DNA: TGTGCCAGCAGCGTAGGAGACGGGTACGGCTACACCTTC.

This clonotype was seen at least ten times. DNA of the CDR3: TGTGCCAGCAGTCCCCTTGACAGGAATCAGCCCCAGCATTTT. It yields the protein CASSPLDRNQPQHF. The V gene is TRBV12-3 or TRBV12-4, the J gene TRBJ1-5; D possibly corresponds to TRBD1 (6 bases). The CDR3 runs 14 residues. V lost 5 bases and J lost 4, with 12 bases in between.

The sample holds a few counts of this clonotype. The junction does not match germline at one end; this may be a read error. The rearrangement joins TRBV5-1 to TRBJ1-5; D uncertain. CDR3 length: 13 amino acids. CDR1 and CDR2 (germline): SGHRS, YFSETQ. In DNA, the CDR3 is TGCGCCAGCAGCTTGGAGCCAGGCACGGAAAGGAATTTT. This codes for CASSLEPGTERNF.

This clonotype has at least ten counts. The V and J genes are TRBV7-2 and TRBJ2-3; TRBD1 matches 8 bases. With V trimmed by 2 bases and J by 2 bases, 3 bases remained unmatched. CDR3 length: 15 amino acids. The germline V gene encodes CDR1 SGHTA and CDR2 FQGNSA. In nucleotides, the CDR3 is TGTGCCAGCAGCTTACGGGACAGGTCCACAGATACGCAGTATTTT. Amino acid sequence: CASSLRDRSTDTQYF.